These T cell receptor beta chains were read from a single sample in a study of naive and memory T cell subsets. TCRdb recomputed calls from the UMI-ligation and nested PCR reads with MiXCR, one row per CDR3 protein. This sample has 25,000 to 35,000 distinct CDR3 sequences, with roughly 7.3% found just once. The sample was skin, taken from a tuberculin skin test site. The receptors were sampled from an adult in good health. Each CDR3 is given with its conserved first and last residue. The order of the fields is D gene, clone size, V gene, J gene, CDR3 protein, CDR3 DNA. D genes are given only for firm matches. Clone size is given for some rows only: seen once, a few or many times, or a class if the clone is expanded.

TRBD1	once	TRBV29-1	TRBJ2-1	CSVDRQGNYNEQFF	TGCAGCGTCGATCGACAGGGGAATTACAATGAGCAGTTCTTC
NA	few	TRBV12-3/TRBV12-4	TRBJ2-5	CASRPRRQETQYF	TGTGCCAGCAGGCCTAGGCGCCAAGAGACCCAGTACTTC
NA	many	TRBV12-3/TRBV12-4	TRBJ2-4	CASSWATAPRAKNIQYF	TGTGCCAGCAGTTGGGCGACCGCACCCCGGGCCAAAAACATTCAGTACTTC
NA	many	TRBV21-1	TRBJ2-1	CASSKAQRWYNEQFF	TGTGCCAGCAGCAAAGCGCAGCGGTGGTACAATGAGCAGTTCTTC
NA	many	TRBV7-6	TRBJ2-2	CASSSPLGFTNTGELFF	TGTGCCAGCAGCTCCCCTCTCGGGTTTACGAACACCGGGGAGCTGTTTTTT
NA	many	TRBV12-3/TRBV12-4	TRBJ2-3	CASSLGHAPSRGGSRTDTQYF	TGTGCCAGCAGTTTAGGCCATGCTCCTAGCAGAGGGGGTAGCCGCACAGATACGCAGTATTTT
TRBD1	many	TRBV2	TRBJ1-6	CASSEAGTGGQNSPLHF	TGTGCCAGCAGTGAAGCCGGGACAGGGGGCCAAAATTCACCCCTCCACTTT
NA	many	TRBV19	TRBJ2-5	CASSIAGVQETQYF	TGTGCCAGTAGTATCGCAGGAGTTCAAGAGACCCAGTACTTC
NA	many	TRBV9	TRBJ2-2	CASSSPPGELFF	TGTGCCAGCAGCTCTCCGCCCGGGGAGCTGTTTTTT
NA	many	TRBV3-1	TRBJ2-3	CASSQGSGGRWTGGTDTQYF	TGTGCCAGCAGCCAAGGTTCAGGGGGGCGGTGGACCGGGGGCACAGATACGCAGTATTTT
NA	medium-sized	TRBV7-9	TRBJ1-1	CASSLPPDTEAFF	TGTGCCAGCAGCCTCCCTCCTGACACTGAAGCTTTCTTT
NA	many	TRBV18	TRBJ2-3	CASSRAGSSTDTQYF	TGTGCCAGCTCACGAGCAGGGTCTAGCACAGATACGCAGTATTTT
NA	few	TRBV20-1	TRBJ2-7	CSAYTTGDFSYEQYF	TGCAGTGCTTACACGACCGGGGACTTCTCCTACGAGCAGTACTTC
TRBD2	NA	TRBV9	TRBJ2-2	CASSVELADTGELFF	TGTGCCAGCAGCGTAGAACTAGCGGACACCGGGGAGCTGTTTTTT
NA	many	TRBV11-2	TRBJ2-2	CASSLGLNTGELFF	TGTGCCAGCAGCTTAGGACTGAACACCGGGGAGCTGTTTTTT
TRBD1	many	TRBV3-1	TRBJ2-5	CASSPGTEETQYF	TGTGCCAGCAGCCCTGGGACAGAAGAGACCCAGTACTTC
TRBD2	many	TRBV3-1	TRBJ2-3	CASSPPGRGRTDTQYF	TGTGCCAGCAGCCCTCCTGGGCGGGGGAGGACAGATACGCAGTATTTT
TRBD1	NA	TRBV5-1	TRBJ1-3	CASSAHGQGRGTSGNTIYF	TGCGCCAGCAGCGCCCACGGACAGGGGAGGGGAACTTCTGGAAACACCATATATTTT
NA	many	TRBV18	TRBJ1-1	CASSERGRVFSTEAFF	TGTGCCAGCTCTGAACGGGGCAGGGTTTTCAGTACTGAAGCTTTCTTT
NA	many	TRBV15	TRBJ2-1	CATSRDSPATYNEQFF	TGTGCCACCAGCAGAGATAGCCCAGCCACCTACAATGAGCAGTTCTTC
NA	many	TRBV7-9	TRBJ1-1	CAAVATGNTEAFF	TGTGCCGCGGTGGCGACAGGGAACACTGAAGCTTTCTTT
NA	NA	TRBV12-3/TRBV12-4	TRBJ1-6	CASRGDGNNSPLHF	TGTGCCAGCAGGGGGGACGGAAATAATTCACCCCTCCACTTT
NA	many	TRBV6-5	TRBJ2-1	CASRAWDWGDEQFF	TGTGCCAGCAGAGCCTGGGACTGGGGTGATGAGCAGTTCTTC
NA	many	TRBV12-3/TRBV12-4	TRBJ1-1	CASSLSGTNTEAFF	TGTGCCAGCAGTTTGTCCGGGACGAACACTGAAGCTTTCTTT
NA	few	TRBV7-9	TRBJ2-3	CASSFPPQGLRTDTQYF	TGTGCCAGCAGCTTCCCCCCCCAGGGATTACGGACAGATACGCAGTATTTT
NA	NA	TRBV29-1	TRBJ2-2	CSVDENTGELFF	TGCAGCGTTGATGAGAACACCGGGGAGCTGTTTTTT
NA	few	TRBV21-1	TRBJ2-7	CASSRTDTPYEQYF	TGTGCCAGCAGCCGGACCGACACCCCCTACGAGCAGTACTTC
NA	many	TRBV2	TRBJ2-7	CATKNIDRTPYEQYF	TGTGCCACCAAGAATATAGACAGGACCCCCTACGAGCAGTACTTC
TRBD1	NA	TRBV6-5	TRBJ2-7	CASSYSPQGYHEQYF	TGTGCCAGCAGTTATTCTCCACAGGGGTACCACGAGCAGTACTTC
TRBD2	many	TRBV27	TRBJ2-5	CASRTIAGVQTQYF	TGTGCCAGCAGGACTATAGCGGGGGTGCAGACCCAGTACTTC
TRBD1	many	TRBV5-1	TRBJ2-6	CASSLRTGGASSGANVLTF	TGCGCCAGCAGCCTCCGGACAGGGGGTGCCTCATCTGGGGCCAACGTCCTGACTTTC
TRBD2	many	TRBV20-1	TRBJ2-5	CSARFSASGLLETQYF	TGCAGTGCTAGATTTTCGGCTAGCGGGTTGTTGGAGACCCAGTACTTC
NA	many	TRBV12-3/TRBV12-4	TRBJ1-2	CASTQKFQVCPNYGYTF	TGTGCCAGCACTCAAAAATTTCAAGTTTGTCCTAACTATGGCTACACCTTC
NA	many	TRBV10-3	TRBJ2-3	CAISARDTQYF	TGTGCCATCAGTGCTAGGGATACGCAGTATTTT
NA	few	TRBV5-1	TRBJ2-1	CASSLTAGFRSSYNEQFF	TGCGCCAGCAGCTTGACGGCGGGATTTCGCTCCTCCTACAATGAGCAGTTCTTC
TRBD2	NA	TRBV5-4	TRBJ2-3	CASIGRPSGGITDTQYF	TGTGCCAGCATTGGGAGGCCTAGCGGGGGGATCACAGATACGCAGTATTTT
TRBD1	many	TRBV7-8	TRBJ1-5	CASSLTGGNQPQHF	TGTGCCAGCAGCCTTACAGGGGGCAATCAGCCCCAGCATTTT
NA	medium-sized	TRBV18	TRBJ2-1	CASSPRQGSSYNEQFF	TGTGCCAGCTCACCGCGACAAGGGAGCTCCTACAATGAGCAGTTCTTC
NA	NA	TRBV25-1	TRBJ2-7	CATTAGAGWYEQYF	TGTGCCACTACGGCTGGGGCAGGGTGGTACGAGCAGTACTTC
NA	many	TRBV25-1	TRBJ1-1	CASSGEAKNTEAFF	TGTGCCAGCAGTGGAGAAGCTAAGAACACTGAAGCTTTCTTT
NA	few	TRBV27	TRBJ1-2	CASSGGGWYGYTF	TGTGCCAGCAGTGGAGGGGGTTGGTATGGCTACACCTTC
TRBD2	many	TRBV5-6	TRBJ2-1	CASSPSPGLINEQFF	TGTGCCAGCAGCCCCAGCCCGGGACTAATTAATGAGCAGTTCTTC
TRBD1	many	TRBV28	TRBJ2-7	CASNELPGTGAYEQYF	TGTGCCAGCAACGAATTACCCGGGACAGGGGCCTACGAGCAGTACTTC
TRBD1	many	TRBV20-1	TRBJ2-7	CSAQGQALGEQYF	TGCAGTGCTCAGGGACAGGCCCTGGGGGAGCAGTACTTC
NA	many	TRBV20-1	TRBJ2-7	CSARAPTLNSYEQYF	TGCAGTGCTAGGGCCCCTACTCTGAACTCCTACGAGCAGTACTTC
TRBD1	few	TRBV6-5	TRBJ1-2	CASRRSRQGIYGYTF	TGTGCCAGCAGGCGGTCCAGACAGGGGATCTATGGCTACACCTTC
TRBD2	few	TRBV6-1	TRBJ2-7	CASSERLAASSEQYF	TGTGCCAGCAGTGAGCGACTAGCGGCCTCGAGCGAGCAGTACTTC
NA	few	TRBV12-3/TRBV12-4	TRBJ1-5	CASSLRYSNQPQHF	TGTGCCAGCAGTTTGCGATATAGCAATCAGCCCCAGCATTTT
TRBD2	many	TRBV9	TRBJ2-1	CASSQASGGSLDEQFF	TGTGCCAGCAGCCAGGCGAGCGGGGGGTCCCTTGATGAGCAGTTCTTC
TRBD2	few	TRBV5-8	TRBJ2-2	CASSSGTRNTGELFF	TGTGCCAGCAGCTCCGGGACTAGGAACACCGGGGAGCTGTTTTTT
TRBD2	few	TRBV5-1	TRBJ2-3	CASSFTHGGGATDTQYF	TGCGCCAGCAGCTTCACCCATGGCGGGGGGGCAACAGATACGCAGTATTTT
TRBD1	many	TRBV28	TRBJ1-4	CASSLPTDRGREKKLFF	TGTGCCAGCAGTTTACCAACCGACAGGGGGCGCGAAAAAAAACTGTTTTTT
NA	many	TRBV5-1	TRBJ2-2	CASSPHIAGELFF	TGCGCCAGCAGCCCGCACATAGCCGGGGAGCTGTTTTTT
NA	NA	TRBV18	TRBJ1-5	CASSPSGHQPQHF	TGTGCCAGCTCACCATCCGGGCATCAGCCCCAGCATTTT
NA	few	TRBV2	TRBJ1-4	CASRGPFRDEKLFF	TGTGCCAGCCGGGGCCCCTTTAGGGACGAAAAACTGTTTTTT